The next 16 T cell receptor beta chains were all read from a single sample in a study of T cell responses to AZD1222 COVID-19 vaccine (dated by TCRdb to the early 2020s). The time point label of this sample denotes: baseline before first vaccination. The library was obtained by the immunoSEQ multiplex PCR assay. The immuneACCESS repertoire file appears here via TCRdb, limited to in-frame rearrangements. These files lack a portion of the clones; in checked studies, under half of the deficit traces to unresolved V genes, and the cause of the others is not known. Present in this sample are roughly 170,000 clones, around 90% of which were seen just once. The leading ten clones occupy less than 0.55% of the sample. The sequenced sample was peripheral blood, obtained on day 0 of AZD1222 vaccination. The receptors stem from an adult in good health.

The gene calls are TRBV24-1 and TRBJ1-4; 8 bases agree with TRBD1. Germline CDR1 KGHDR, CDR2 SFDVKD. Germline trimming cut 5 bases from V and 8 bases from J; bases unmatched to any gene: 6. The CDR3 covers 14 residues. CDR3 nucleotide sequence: TGTGCCACCAGTGCCTCAGGGGGCGGAGAAAAACTGTTTTTT. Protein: CATSASGGGEKLFF.

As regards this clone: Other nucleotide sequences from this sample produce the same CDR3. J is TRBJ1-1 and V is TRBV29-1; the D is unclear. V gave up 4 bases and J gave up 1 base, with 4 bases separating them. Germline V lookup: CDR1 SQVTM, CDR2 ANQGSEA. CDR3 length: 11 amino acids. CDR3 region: CSVVENTEAFF. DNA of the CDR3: TGCAGCGTTGTCGAGAACACTGAAGCTTTCTTT.

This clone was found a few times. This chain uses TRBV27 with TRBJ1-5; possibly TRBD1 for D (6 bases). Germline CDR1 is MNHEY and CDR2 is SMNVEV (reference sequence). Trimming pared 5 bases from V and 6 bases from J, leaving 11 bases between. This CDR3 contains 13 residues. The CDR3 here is CASSLGGVQPQHF. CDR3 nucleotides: TGTGCCAGCAGTCTAGGGGGGGTTCAGCCCCAGCATTTT.

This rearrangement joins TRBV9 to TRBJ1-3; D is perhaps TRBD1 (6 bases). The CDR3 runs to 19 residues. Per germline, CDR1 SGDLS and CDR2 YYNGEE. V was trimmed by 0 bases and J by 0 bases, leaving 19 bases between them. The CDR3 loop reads CASSVDPVLGGGSGNTIYF. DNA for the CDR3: TGTGCCAGCAGCGTAGATCCGGTCTTGGGAGGGGGCTCTGGAAACACCATATATTTT.

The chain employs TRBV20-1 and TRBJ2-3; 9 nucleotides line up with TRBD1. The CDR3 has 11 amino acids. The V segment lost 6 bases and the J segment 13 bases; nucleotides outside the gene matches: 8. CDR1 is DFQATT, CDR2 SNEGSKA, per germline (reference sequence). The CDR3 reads CSAVQGAQEYF. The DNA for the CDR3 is TGCAGTGCGGTACAGGGGGCGCAGGAGTATTTT.

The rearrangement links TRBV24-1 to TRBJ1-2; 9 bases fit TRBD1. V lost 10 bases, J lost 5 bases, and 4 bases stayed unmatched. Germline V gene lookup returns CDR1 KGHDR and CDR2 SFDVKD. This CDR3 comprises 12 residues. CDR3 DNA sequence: TGTGCCACTGGGGACAGGGAATATGGCTACACCTTC. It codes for CATGDREYGYTF.

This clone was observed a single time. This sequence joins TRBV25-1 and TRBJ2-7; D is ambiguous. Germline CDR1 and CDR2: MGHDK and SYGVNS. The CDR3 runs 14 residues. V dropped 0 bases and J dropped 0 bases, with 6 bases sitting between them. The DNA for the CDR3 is TGTGCCAGCAGTGAATATGGGGACTCCTACGAGCAGTACTTC. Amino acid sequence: CASSEYGDSYEQYF.

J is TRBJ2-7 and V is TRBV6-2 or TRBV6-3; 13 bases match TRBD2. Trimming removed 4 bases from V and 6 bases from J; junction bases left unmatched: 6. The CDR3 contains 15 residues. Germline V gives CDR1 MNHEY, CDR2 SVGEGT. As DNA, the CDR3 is TGTGCCAGCAGTTCTCCGGGACTAGCGGGAATCGAGCAGTACTTC. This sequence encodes CASSSPGLAGIEQYF.

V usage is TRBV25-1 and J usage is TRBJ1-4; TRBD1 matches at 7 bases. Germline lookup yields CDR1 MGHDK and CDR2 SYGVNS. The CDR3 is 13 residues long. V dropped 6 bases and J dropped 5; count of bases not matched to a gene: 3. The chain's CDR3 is CASSRGANEKLFF. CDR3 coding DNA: TGTGCCAGCAGCAGGGGGGCCAATGAAAAACTGTTTTTT.

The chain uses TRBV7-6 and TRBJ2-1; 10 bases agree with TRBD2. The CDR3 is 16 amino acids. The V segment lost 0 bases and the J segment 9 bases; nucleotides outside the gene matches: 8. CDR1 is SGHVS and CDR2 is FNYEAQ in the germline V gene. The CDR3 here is CASSLARPSGGSEQFF. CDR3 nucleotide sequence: TGTGCCAGCAGCTTAGCGCGGCCTAGCGGGGGTAGTGAGCAGTTCTTC.

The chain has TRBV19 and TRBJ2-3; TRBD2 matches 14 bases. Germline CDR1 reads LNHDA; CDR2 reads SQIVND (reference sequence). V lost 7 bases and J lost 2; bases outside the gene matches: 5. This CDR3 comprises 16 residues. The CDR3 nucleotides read TGTGCCAGTACGGGACTAGCGGGGGCGAACACAGATACGCAGTATTTT. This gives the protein CASTGLAGANTDTQYF.

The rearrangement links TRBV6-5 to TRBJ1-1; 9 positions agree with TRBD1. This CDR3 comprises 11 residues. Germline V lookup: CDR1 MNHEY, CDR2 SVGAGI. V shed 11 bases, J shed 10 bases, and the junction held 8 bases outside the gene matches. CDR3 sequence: CAGDRVNVAFF. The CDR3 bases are TGTGCCGGGGACAGGGTGAATGTAGCTTTCTTT.

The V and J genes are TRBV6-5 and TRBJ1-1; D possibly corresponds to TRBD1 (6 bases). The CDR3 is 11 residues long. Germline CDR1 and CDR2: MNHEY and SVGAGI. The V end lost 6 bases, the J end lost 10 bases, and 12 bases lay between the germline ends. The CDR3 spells CASRTGLGAFF. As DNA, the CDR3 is TGTGCCAGCAGGACAGGATTGGGAGCTTTCTTT.

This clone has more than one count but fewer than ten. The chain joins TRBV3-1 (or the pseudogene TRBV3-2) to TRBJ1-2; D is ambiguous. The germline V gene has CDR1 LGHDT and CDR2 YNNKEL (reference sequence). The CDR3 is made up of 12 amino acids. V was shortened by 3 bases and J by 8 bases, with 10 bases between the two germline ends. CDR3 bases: TGTGCCAGCAGCCAGGCACGGGGAGGCTACACCTTC. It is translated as CASSQARGGYTF.

This CDR3 is CASSQGGLPTYEQYF. The CDR3 region has the DNA TGTGCCAGTAGTCAGGGGGGACTTCCAACCTACGAGCAGTACTTC. The rearrangement joins TRBV19 to TRBJ2-7; tentatively, D is TRBD1 (7 bases). The CDR3 covers 15 residues. Germline CDR1 and CDR2: LNHDA and SQIVND (reference sequence). Deletions cut 5 bases from V and 2 bases from J, with 16 bases between. Combining the CDR3 with reference TRBV19 and TRBJ2-7 gives the whole variable domain DGGITQSPKYLFRKEGQNVTLSCEQNLNHDAMYWYRQDPGQGLRLIYYSQIVNDFQKGDIAEGYSVSREKKESFPLTVTSAQKNPTAFYLCASSQGGLPTYEQYFGPGTRLTVT.

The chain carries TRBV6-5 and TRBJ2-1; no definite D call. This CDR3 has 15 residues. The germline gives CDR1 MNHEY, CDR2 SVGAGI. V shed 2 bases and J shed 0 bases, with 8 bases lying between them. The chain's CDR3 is CASSYRIASYNEQFF. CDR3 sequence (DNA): TGTGCCAGCAGTTACAGGATTGCCTCCTACAATGAGCAGTTCTTC.